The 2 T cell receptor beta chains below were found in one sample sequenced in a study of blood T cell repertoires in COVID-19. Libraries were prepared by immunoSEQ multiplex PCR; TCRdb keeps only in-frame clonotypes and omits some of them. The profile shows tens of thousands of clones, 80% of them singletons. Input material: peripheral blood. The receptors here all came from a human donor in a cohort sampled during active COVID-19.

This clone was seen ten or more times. In nucleotides, the CDR3 is TGTGCCAGCAGGGCGGGGGTTAGCTCTGGGGCCAACGTCCTGACTTTC. Residues: CASRAGVSSGANVLTF. The chain joins TRBV2 to TRBJ2-6, with 7 bases aligning to TRBD2. Trimming took 6 bases from V and 0 from J; bases not matched to a gene: 5. The CDR3 runs 16 residues. Germline V gene lookup returns CDR1 SNHLY and CDR2 FYNNEI.

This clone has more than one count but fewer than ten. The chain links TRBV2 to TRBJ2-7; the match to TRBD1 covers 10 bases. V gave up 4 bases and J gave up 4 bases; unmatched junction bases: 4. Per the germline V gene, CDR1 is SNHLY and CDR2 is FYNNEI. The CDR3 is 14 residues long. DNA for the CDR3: TGTGCCAGCAGTGTGGACAGGGGGAATTACGAGCAGTACTTC. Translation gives CASSVDRGNYEQYF.